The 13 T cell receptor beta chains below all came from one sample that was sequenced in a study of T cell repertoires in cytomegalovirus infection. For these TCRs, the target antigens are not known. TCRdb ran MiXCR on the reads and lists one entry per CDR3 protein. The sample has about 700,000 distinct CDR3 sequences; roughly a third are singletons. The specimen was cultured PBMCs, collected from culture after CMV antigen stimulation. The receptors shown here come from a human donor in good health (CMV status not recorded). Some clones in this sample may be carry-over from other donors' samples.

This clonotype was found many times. The CDR3 spells CASSIWGNTEAFF. The CDR3, as DNA: TGTGCCAGTAGTATCTGGGGGAACACTGAAGCTTTCTTT. This sequence joins TRBV19 and TRBJ1-1; D gene unclear. Per germline, CDR1 LNHDA and CDR2 SQIVND (reference sequence). The length of the CDR3 is 13 residues. Trimming pared 3 bases from V and 1 base from J, leaving 6 bases between.

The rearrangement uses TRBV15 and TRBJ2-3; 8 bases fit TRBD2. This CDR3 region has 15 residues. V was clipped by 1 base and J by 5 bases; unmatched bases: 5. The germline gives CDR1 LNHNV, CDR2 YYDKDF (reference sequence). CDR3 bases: TGTGCCACCAGCAGAGCGGGACTAGGCCGAGATACGCAGTATTTT. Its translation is CATSRAGLGRDTQYF.

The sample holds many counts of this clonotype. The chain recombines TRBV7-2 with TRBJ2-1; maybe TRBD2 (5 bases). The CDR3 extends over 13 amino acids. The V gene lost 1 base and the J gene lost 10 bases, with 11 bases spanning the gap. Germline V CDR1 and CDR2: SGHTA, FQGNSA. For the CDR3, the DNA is TGTGCCAGCAGCTTAGGAGGGATCGGGGAGCAGTTCTTC. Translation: CASSLGGIGEQFF.

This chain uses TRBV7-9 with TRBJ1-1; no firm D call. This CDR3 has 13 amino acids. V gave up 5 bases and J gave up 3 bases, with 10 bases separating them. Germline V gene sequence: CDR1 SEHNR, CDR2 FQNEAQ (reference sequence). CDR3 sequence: CASSPGVYTEAFF. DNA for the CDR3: TGTGCCAGCAGCCCTGGCGTGTACACTGAAGCTTTCTTT.

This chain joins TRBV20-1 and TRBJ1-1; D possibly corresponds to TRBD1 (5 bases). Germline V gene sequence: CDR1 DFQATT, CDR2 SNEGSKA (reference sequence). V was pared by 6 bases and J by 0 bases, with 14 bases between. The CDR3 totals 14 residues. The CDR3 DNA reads TGCAGTGCGGGGCAGGCGGGGATGAACACTGAAGCTTTCTTT. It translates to CSAGQAGMNTEAFF.

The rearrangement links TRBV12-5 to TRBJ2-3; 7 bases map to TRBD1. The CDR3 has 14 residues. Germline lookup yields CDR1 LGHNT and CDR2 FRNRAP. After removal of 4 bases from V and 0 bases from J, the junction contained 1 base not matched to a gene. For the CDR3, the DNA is TGTGCTAGTGGTTCGACAGGGAGCACAGATACGCAGTATTTT. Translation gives CASGSTGSTDTQYF.

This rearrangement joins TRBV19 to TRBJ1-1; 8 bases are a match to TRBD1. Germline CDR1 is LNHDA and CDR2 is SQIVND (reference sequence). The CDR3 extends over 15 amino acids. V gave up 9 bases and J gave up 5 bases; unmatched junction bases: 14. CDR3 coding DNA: TGTGCCAGCTTCTTATTTCAGGGGGCTGGGACTGAAGCTTTCTTT. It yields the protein CASFLFQGAGTEAFF.

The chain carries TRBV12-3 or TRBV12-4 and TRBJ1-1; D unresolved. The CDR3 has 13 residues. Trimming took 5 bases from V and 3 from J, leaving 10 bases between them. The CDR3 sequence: CASSAQSYTEAFF. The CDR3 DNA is TGTGCCAGCAGTGCCCAGAGTTACACTGAAGCTTTCTTT.

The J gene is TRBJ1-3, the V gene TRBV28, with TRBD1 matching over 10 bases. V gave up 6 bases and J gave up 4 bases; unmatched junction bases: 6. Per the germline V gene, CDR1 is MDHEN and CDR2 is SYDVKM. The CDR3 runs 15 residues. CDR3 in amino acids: CASRPTGGFGNTIYF. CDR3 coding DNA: TGTGCCAGCAGACCGACAGGGGGCTTCGGAAACACCATATATTTT.

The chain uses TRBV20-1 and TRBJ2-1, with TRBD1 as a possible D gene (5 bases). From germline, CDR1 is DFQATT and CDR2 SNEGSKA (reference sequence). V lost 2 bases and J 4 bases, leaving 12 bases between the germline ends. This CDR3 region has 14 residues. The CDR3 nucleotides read TGCAGTGCTAGACAGGGATCCCGATACAATGAGCAGTTCTTC. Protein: CSARQGSRYNEQFF.

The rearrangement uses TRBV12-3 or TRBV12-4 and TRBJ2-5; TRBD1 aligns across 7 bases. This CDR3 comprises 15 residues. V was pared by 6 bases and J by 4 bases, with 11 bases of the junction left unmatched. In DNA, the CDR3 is TGTGCCAGCAGCTTACGAAGGGGGCATATAGAGACCCAGTACTTC. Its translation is CASSLRRGHIETQYF.

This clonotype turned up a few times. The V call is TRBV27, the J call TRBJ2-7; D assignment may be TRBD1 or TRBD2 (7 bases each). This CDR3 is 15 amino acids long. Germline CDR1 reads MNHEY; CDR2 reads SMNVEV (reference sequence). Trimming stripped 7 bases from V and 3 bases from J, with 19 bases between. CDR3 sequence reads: CASTLRTGLVYEQYF. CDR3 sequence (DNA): TGTGCCAGCACCCTCCGGACAGGACTAGTCTACGAGCAGTACTTC.

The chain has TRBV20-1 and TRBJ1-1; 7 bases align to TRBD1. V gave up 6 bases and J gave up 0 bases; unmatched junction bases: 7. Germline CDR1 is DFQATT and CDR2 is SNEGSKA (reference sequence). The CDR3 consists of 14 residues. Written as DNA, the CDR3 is TGCAGTGCAAAGAGACAGGGCCTGAACACTGAAGCTTTCTTT. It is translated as CSAKRQGLNTEAFF.